These 29 T cell receptor beta chains were sequenced from one sample in a study of T cell clusters in autoimmune cytopenias. Approximately 36,000 genome equivalents of blood DNA were amplified for TRB. Multiplex touch-down PCR amplified TRB using TRB-A and TRB-B pools in one tube. TCRdb reprocessed the multiplex PCR reads and stores each CDR3 protein as one record, lacking DNA. The ten most abundant clones cover approximately 4.6% of a sample with roughly 7,000 distinct CDR3 sequences. A further study also used this sample, focusing on T cell repertoires in aging, cancer and after chemotherapy.

The sequenced sample was peripheral blood. The receptors here all came from a human donor in good health.

This chain joins TRBV6-1 and TRBJ1-4; the TRBD1 assignment by TCRdb is unverifiable without DNA. The CDR3 contains 16 residues. Germline values: CDR1 MNHNS, CDR2 SASEGT. The CDR3 protein is CASSPGQVVTNEKLFF.

V usage is TRBV5-1 and J usage is TRBJ1-5. This CDR3 is 14 amino acids long. Germline V gives CDR1 SGHRS, CDR2 YFSETQ. The CDR3 region is CASSMDGNNQPQHF.

This rearrangement joins TRBV12-3 or TRBV12-4 to TRBJ2-7; with no DNA, the TCRdb D assignment of TRBD1 cannot be verified. The CDR3 is 14 amino acids. The chain's CDR3 is CASSLRQGTYEQYF.

This chain connects TRBV7-9 to TRBJ2-5. CDR1 is SEHNR and CDR2 is FQNEAQ in the germline V gene (reference sequence). There are 13 residues in the CDR3. CDR3 in amino acids: CASSLSGQETQYF. The whole variable domain, remainder taken from reference TRBV7-9 and TRBJ2-5, is DTGVSQNPRHKITKRGQNVTFRCDPISEHNRLYWYRQTLGQGPEFLTYFQNEAQLEKSRLLSDRFSAERPKGSFSTLEIQRTEQGDSAMYLCASSLSGQETQYFGPGTRLLVL.

This clonotype is medium-sized (0.01 to 0.1%) by frequency. The chain is built from TRBV15 and TRBJ2-1; TCRdb indicates TRBD1, and absent DNA this call remains unverified. The CDR3 runs 13 residues. Germline V gene lookup returns CDR1 LNHNV and CDR2 YYDKDF (reference sequence). CDR3 region: CATGLSSYNEQFF.

This clonotype is labeled medium-sized based on frequency. The chain uses TRBV5-4 and TRBJ2-5; the TCRdb call, TRBD1, lacks DNA for checking. From germline, CDR1 is SGHNT and CDR2 YYREEE (reference sequence). CDR3 length: 13 amino acids. The CDR3 loop is CASSRDLWETQYF. Together with reference TRBV5-4 and TRBJ2-5, the CDR3 gives the full variable domain: ETGVTQSPTHLIKTRGQQVTLRCSSQSGHNTVSWYQQALGQGPQFIFQYYREEENGRGNFPPRFSGLQFPNYSSELNVNALELDDSALYLCASSRDLWETQYFGPGTRLLVL.

According to its frequency, this clonotype is medium-sized. The gene calls are TRBV6-2 or TRBV6-3 and TRBJ2-5. The CDR3 spans 13 residues. Germline assignment: CDR1 MNHEY and CDR2 SVGEGT. CDR3 loop: CASSYSRQETQYF.

This chain joins TRBV7-2 and TRBJ2-7; TCRdb's D call, TRBD1, is unchecked because there is no DNA. Germline CDR1 and CDR2: SGHTA and FQGNSA. This CDR3 spans 16 amino acids. CDR3 loop: CASSLRRGDSPYEQYF.

This clonotype registers medium-sized by frequency. This chain joins TRBV6-5 and TRBJ2-2; absent DNA, TCRdb's TRBD2 call cannot be checked. The CDR3 runs to 14 residues. The V gene's germline CDR1 is MNHEY and CDR2 SVGAGI. The CDR3: CASKGGSYTGELFF.

The chain has TRBV7-6 and TRBJ1-1; TCRdb names TRBD1, which stays unverified in the absence of DNA. The CDR3 consists of 13 residues. Germline V gene sequence: CDR1 SGHVS, CDR2 FNYEAQ. CDR3 region: CASSSARGTEAFF.

This clonotype is labeled medium-sized (0.01 to 0.1%) based on frequency. This chain joins TRBV19 and TRBJ2-1; the D call of TRBD2 rests on TCRdb alone, since no DNA is present to check it. CDR1 is LNHDA and CDR2 is SQIVND in the germline V gene (reference sequence). CDR3 length: 14 residues. The CDR3 sequence is CASTRGGALDEQFF.

This clonotype registers medium-sized (0.01 to 0.1%) by frequency. The chain is built from TRBV19 and TRBJ1-6. This CDR3 has 12 residues. The germline V gene has CDR1 LNHDA and CDR2 SQIVND (reference sequence). The CDR3 protein is CASSIRDPPLHF.

This clonotype shows up as medium-sized by frequency. The rearrangement links TRBV6-5 to TRBJ2-2; the TRBD2 assignment by TCRdb is unverifiable without DNA. The CDR3 runs 17 residues. Germline CDR1 is MNHEY and CDR2 is SVGAGI. CDR3 in amino acids: CASRRSPGLGNTGELFF.

V gene TRBV5-1 combines with J gene TRBJ1-2. Germline V gives CDR1 SGHRS, CDR2 YFSETQ. CDR3 length: 12 amino acids. CDR3 residues: CASSWGIYGYTF.

This clonotype registers medium-sized (0.01 to 0.1%) by frequency. The chain links TRBV6-1 to TRBJ1-2; TCRdb lists TRBD1, though no DNA is available to test this call. This CDR3 spans 13 amino acids. CDR1 is MNHNS, CDR2 SASEGT, per germline. The CDR3 protein is CASRATGDSGYTF.

This chain joins TRBV19 and TRBJ2-5; TCRdb proposes TRBD2, but this gene call is untestable without DNA. This CDR3 spans 14 amino acids. CDR1 and CDR2 from the germline V gene are LNHDA and SQIVND (reference sequence). CDR3 region: CASRVAGGEETQYF.

The chain links TRBV28 to TRBJ2-6. Germline V gene data show CDR1 as MDHEN and CDR2 as SYDVKM. The CDR3 has 15 residues. The CDR3 region is CASNPDKTGANVLTF.

This clonotype is deemed medium-sized (0.01 to 0.1%) by its frequency. The rearrangement joins TRBV11-1 to TRBJ1-2; the D call from TCRdb, TRBD1, cannot be confirmed without DNA. The CDR3 is 13 amino acids. Germline V lookup: CDR1 SGHAT, CDR2 FQDESV (reference sequence). The CDR3 here is CASSSDRADAYTF.

The rearrangement joins TRBV7-2 to TRBJ2-7; TCRdb calls TRBD2, which cannot be checked without DNA. Looked up from germline, CDR1 is SGHTA and CDR2 is FQGNSA. CDR3 size: 14 residues. CDR3 sequence: CASSLGALSYEQYF.

The rearrangement uses TRBV6-6 and TRBJ2-7; lacking DNA, the TRBD2 call made by TCRdb goes unchecked. CDR1 MNHNY and CDR2 SVGAGI come from the germline V gene (reference sequence). CDR3 length equals 19 residues. The chain's CDR3 is CASSYSGAGDKVRSYEQYF.

The chain carries TRBV19 and TRBJ1-1; TCRdb selects TRBD1, and the lack of DNA leaves this call unchecked. The CDR3 consists of 13 residues. CDR1 and CDR2 from the germline V gene are LNHDA and SQIVND (reference sequence). The CDR3 sequence: CASSDRVGTEAFF.

This clonotype is called medium-sized based on its frequency. This sequence joins TRBV6-1 and TRBJ1-4; the TCRdb call, TRBD1, lacks DNA for checking. This CDR3 contains 13 residues. Per germline, CDR1 MNHNS and CDR2 SASEGT. CDR3 sequence: CASLRTVGEKLFF.

CDR3 protein: CASSPFTGAKTEAFF. The genes are TRBV18 and TRBJ1-1; the D gene TCRdb calls, TRBD1, cannot be checked with no DNA. Germline-derived CDR1 and CDR2 are KGHSH and LQKENI. This CDR3 has 15 amino acids.

This clonotype is medium-sized by frequency. The genes are TRBV15 and TRBJ1-6; TCRdb's D gene call, TRBD1, goes unchecked for lack of DNA. Germline CDR1 and CDR2: LNHNV and YYDKDF (reference sequence). CDR3 length: 16 residues. The CDR3 loop is CATSREIGQGNSPLHF. The full variable domain, completed using reference TRBV15 and TRBJ1-6, is DAMVIQNPRYQVTQFGKPVTLSCSQTLNHNVMYWYQQKSSQAPKLLFHYYDKDFNNEADTPDNFQSRRPNTSFCFLDIRSPGLGDTAMYLCATSREIGQGNSPLHFGNGTRLTVT.

Its frequency marks this clonotype as medium-sized. The chain is built from TRBV15 and TRBJ2-3; the TCRdb call, TRBD2, lacks DNA for checking. The germline V gene encodes CDR1 LNHNV and CDR2 YYDKDF (reference sequence). The CDR3 is 13 residues long. Here the CDR3 reads CATGTRSTDTQYF. Variable domain in full (rest from reference TRBV15 and TRBJ2-3): DAMVIQNPRYQVTQFGKPVTLSCSQTLNHNVMYWYQQKSSQAPKLLFHYYDKDFNNEADTPDNFQSRRPNTSFCFLDIRSPGLGDTAMYLCATGTRSTDTQYFGPGTRLTVL.

The chain has TRBV9 and TRBJ2-5; TCRdb's D gene call, TRBD1, goes unchecked for lack of DNA. The CDR3 is made up of 14 amino acids. CDR1 is SGDLS and CDR2 is YYNGEE in the germline V gene. The CDR3 region is CASSTTVRGETQYF.

V usage is TRBV11-2 and J usage is TRBJ2-5; TCRdb calls TRBD2, which cannot be checked without DNA. Germline V CDR1 and CDR2: SGHAT, FQNNGV. The length of the CDR3 is 16 residues. The CDR3 region is CASSLTLAGVGETQYF.

This clonotype counts as medium-sized by frequency. This chain joins TRBV5-5 and TRBJ1-6; no DNA is available, so the TRBD1 call from TCRdb remains unchecked. Per germline, CDR1 SGHKS and CDR2 YYEKEE (reference sequence). This CDR3 spans 17 amino acids. CDR3 amino acids: CASSLVTGSSYNSPLHF.

Measured by frequency, this clonotype is large (0.1 to 1%). The chain carries TRBV29-1 and TRBJ1-2. Germline loops: CDR1 SQVTM, CDR2 ANQGSEA. The length of the CDR3 is 13 residues. The CDR3 protein is CSVAGTALIGYTF. The variable domain in full, completed from reference TRBV29-1 and TRBJ1-2, reads SAVISQKPSRDICQRGTSLTIQCQVDSQVTMMFWYRQQPGQSLTLIATANQGSEATYESGFVIDKFPISRPNLTFSTLTVSNMSPEDSSIYLCSVAGTALIGYTFGSGTRLTVV.